This T cell receptor (beta chain) is from a study of cytomegalovirus exposure and HLA in healthy donors (TCRdb year 2017). For the study in its entirety: In an earlier analysis of several hundred of the donors, 250 to 300 Gb of sequence data and roughly 100 million unique TCR beta sequences from 150 million to 200 million T cells were reported. Roughly 300 gigabases of sequencing data and around 88 million unique TCR sequences made up an early release that covered approximately 650 HLA-typed donors. Of the approximately 400 genotyped donors, roughly 76% were placed in the genetic ancestry cluster associated with self-reported Caucasian donors. The aim of the study was to test whether cataloging public T cell receptors could identify signatures of past pathogen exposure. The study profiled the T cell repertoires of hundreds of subjects by immunosequencing and related them to cytomegalovirus serostatus. Besides the first cohort of hundreds of subjects, a separate validation cohort made up of 120 different subjects was used. High-throughput TCR immunosequencing, statistical association of individual TCRs with disease status, and machine learning were combined to predict cytomegalovirus infection status. A later analysis re-analyzed previously published TCR beta repertoires from hundreds of donors and added high-resolution HLA genotyping to study TCR occurrence patterns. Rather than using new phenotypic data, the later analysis identified candidate immune exposures from TCR beta sequences and from how often those sequences occurred across donors. An earlier analysis of 500 to 650 of the donors applied high-throughput TCR beta sequencing to assess whether each TCR beta V gene segment acted as functional or pseudogenic. Alongside the repertoire data, information on donor age, sex, ethnicity and CMV serostatus was compiled. In a later genetic analysis, genome-wide SNP genotypes for about 55% of the 666 donors were used, and that subset was treated as a discovery cohort. All discovery cohort repertoires had been generated on a single sequencing platform. HLA typing included class I and class II loci at four-digit resolution. Typing coverage varied by locus: roughly 629-630 donors for A, B, C, DRB1 and DQB1; around 560 for DQA1; over 600 for DPA1; roughly 450 for DPB1. Roughly 5 DR-DQ haplotypes were handled as single units for association and clustering, since linkage in the cohort was strong. Among a few hundred genotyped donors of the cohort, an average of roughly 240,000 unique TCR beta nucleotide sequences were sequenced per donor, 15% to 20% of them non-productive.

Points the paper makes about the study in general: A cluster of highly shared sequence variants was judged likely to represent a technical artifact of the sequencing pipeline. HLA typing was unavailable for some donors at each locus, so association tests used only the typed subset. Most CMV-associated TCR beta chains appeared to be HLA-restricted in a later analysis, and the HLA associations seemed to be driven largely by CMV exposure. Across donors, most TCR sequences were observed very rarely, whereas some public TCRs were present in many individuals. In a later analysis, the rate of TCR association differed among HLA loci, with DRB1 alleles having the most associated TCRs and HLA-C alleles having the fewest. For the cohort, immune exposure information was limited to CMV serostatus. Linkage disequilibrium might explain the correlated functional status among segregating V segments, but an unknown experimental factor could not be excluded. Cytomegalovirus status was reported to be diagnosed by the classifier with high specificity and sensitivity in both the original and validation cohorts. Compared with the approximately 710-donor mean, donors in an Asian-associated ancestry cluster had fewer N-insertions in productive TCRs, according to a later genetic analysis. Only TCR beta chains were sequenced in this cohort, and the absence of alpha or paired-chain data limited detectable features. A further reported finding was that TCR beta sequences accurately predicted the HLA-A and HLA-B alleles for most subjects in the first cohort. In a later analysis, HLA-associated TCR beta chains showed more clonal expansion and lower generation probabilities than non-associated chains that were equally common. In the study, approximately 150 TCR beta chains were listed as associated with cytomegalovirus. An association between a missense DCLRE1C variant and V-gene and J-gene trimming of TCR beta chains was found in a later genetic analysis and replicated in an independent cohort. The earlier analysis of around 600 of the donors excluded roughly 16 rarely observed V segments, including chromosome 9 orphons, because counts were too low. Some IMGT-functional V segments, including TRBV6-2 and TRBV6-3, could not be told apart with the 87-base-pair reads, so those segments were excluded. At a false discovery rate of 0.05, a later analysis linked 16,000 or so TCR beta sequences to specific HLA alleles. According to a later analysis, parvovirus B19, influenza, CMV and Epstein-Barr virus appeared linked to several top co-occurrence clusters. Strong co-occurrence of HLA alleles, especially DR and DQ, made assigning TCR associations to individual alleles difficult. Sequencing depth was assumed to be roughly uniform across donors in the presence/absence analyses, though that assumption may not hold. A few of the identified cytomegalovirus-associated TCR beta chains were confirmed in vitro to be specific for cytomegalovirus antigens. In an earlier analysis of approximately 600 of the donors, most TCR beta V segments were observed in productive rearrangements about 87% or about 30% of the time, broadly matching IMGT annotations. According to the authors, the approach could potentially be generalized to other disease states and immunological phenotypes.

In total, roughly 670 healthy bone marrow donors made up the cohort. All cohort members were sampled while nominally healthy, although unrecorded immune exposures were likely present. The donor tested CMV seronegative and was one of the 352 seronegative cohort members. A peripheral blood sample was collected from each donor, and TCR beta sequencing was performed on peripheral blood mononuclear cells. The Qiagen DNeasy Blood Extraction Kit was used to extract genomic DNA from the blood cell samples. Details on this clone: Its recognized antigen is unknown. The sample holds no much larger clone one base away, and base qualities are not on file.

The germline V gene gives CDR1 as MNHEY and CDR2 as SVGAGI. The CDR3 runs 12 amino acids, cysteine and phenylalanine included. Here the CDR3 DNA is all that survives: 36 bases in frame from base 1. The method was the immunoSEQ multiplex PCR assay. For the multiplex PCR, a mixture combining 60 forward primers for TCR Vbeta segments and 13 reverse primers for TCR Jbeta segments was used. A multiplex PCR assay on genomic DNA amplified the CDR3 region of rearranged TCR beta genes. The Illumina HiSeq System was used to sequence the amplified TCR beta libraries as 87-base-pair reads. Turning to the authors' computational methods: A later analysis counted 65 million to 90 million unique TCR beta chains across the 690 or so repertoires, and some 12 million of these chains were shared by at least two donors. Raw reads were error-corrected and collapsed into unique sequences by a nearest-neighbor algorithm in which closely related sequences were merged to remove PCR and sequencing errors. Alignment of CDR3 sequences to IMGT reference sequences was used to assign V, D and J gene segments. For a sequence to be retained, a match of at least six nucleotides to both a V gene segment and a J gene segment was required. Rearrangements were called productive when the CDR3 lacked stop codons and stayed in frame with V and J; all others were non-productive. CDR3 was defined according to IMGT convention as the region running from the second conserved V-encoded cysteine to the conserved J-encoded phenylalanine. The earlier analysis of fewer than 750 of the donors excluded sequences that lacked an unambiguous match to a single V gene segment. An earlier analysis of over 450 of the donors classified V segments as functional when productive rearrangements were above 56.7% and as segregating when the standard deviation between donors was above 5%. A statistical classification framework was built to diagnose cytomegalovirus status from the catalog of TCR beta chain sequences. A later analysis assigned V and J genes by comparing TCR nucleotide sequences with IMGT/GENE-DB human TR gene sequences. In a later analysis, CDR3 sequences and most-parsimonious VDJ recombination scenarios were assigned using the TCRdist pipeline. In a later analysis, each TCR beta chain was defined by its CDR3 amino acid sequence together with its V-gene family, and reads without a unique V-gene family were excluded. A later analysis removed 500 to 600 highly shared, low-generation-probability nucleotide sequences to deal with suspected cross-contamination and a sequencing artifact. In a later analysis, a clonal expansion index was calculated for each public chain from normalized within-repertoire ranks of inferred template counts. Generation probabilities in a later analysis came from a VDJ recombination model fitted to out-of-frame rearrangements, and those results were checked against IGoR. In a later analysis, TCR-TCR, TCR-HLA and TCR-CMV co-occurrence was scored with hypergeometric tests, and a repertoire-size bias correction was applied to TCR pairs. To estimate false discovery rates, a later analysis permuted the HLA or CMV assignments 20 times. In a later analysis, co-occurring TCRs were grouped using DBSCAN, and TCRdist sequence similarity was added for clustering within HLA-allele-positive subsets. Co-occurrence clustering excluded repertoires with fewer than 30,000 or more than 120,000 public chains, plus five with anomalous nucleotide sharing. In TCRdb, the immuneACCESS table is reduced to in-frame sequences with V and J assigned. These tables do not hold every clone; where another copy was compared, an unresolved V gene accounts for under half, and the others remain unexplained. Clone size and V and J calls were adopted from that table, with D and trimming inferred from the DNA. Present in this sample are about 220,000 clones, more than 65% of which were seen just once. The top ten clonotypes cover 0.6% to 0.7% of the sample.

The rearranged segments are TRBV6-5 and TRBJ2-5; no confident D gene assignment can be made. The J call is in doubt because the DNA end fits TRBJ2-7 better. Sequencing was performed on PBMCs. The source is a man younger than 35 in good health and CMV-seronegative. DNA sequence: TGTGCCAGCAGTTCGTCTTACTACGAGCAGTACTTC. Its protein reads: CASSSSYYEQYF.